Shown below are 28 T cell receptor beta chains from a single sample sequenced in a study of cytotoxic CD8 clonotypes in ibrutinib-treated CLL. Produced via immunoSEQ multiplex PCR; TCRdb's table is partial and in-frame only. The table has some 160,000 clones, 70% to 85% seen once. Sequenced material: PBMCs, taken after 12 months of ibrutinib treatment. The receptors shown here come from a human donor with chronic lymphocytic leukemia.

V gene TRBV28 combines with J gene TRBJ1-2; D is unresolved. Germline loops: CDR1 MDHEN, CDR2 SYDVKM. This CDR3 has 14 amino acids. V dropped 3 bases and J dropped 5 bases, with 13 bases sitting between them. Here the CDR3 reads CASSLTYLMYGYTF. The CDR3 region has the DNA TGTGCCAGCAGTTTGACGTATCTAATGTATGGCTACACCTTC.

The chain recombines TRBV7-2 with TRBJ1-1; unclear D gene. V shed 3 bases and J shed 1 base, with 6 bases lying between them. Germline loops: CDR1 SGHTA, CDR2 FQGNSA. The CDR3 has 13 residues. The CDR3, as DNA: TGTGCCAGCAGCTTTGACGGGAACACTGAAGCTTTCTTT. Translation: CASSFDGNTEAFF.

The genes are TRBV18 and TRBJ1-1, with 8 positions matching TRBD1. J was trimmed by 1 base and V by 9 bases; bases with no gene match: 7. The CDR3 spans 14 residues. The germline gives CDR1 KGHSH, CDR2 LQKENI. The CDR3 nucleotides are TGTGCCAGTTCGCAGGGGGCACGGAACACTGAAGCTTTCTTT. It translates to CASSQGARNTEAFF.

In this sample, this clone turned up once. The rearrangement links TRBV10-3 to TRBJ2-2; D is possibly TRBD1 (5 bases). Trimming took off 5 bases at V and 1 base at J, with 8 bases between the two ends. The V gene's germline CDR1 is ENHRY and CDR2 SYGVKD. This CDR3 region has 14 residues. CDR3 loop: CAISPTGNTGELFF. In DNA, the CDR3 is TGTGCCATCAGTCCCACAGGGAACACCGGGGAGCTGTTTTTT.

The chain recombines TRBV6-5 with TRBJ1-1; maybe TRBD1 (5 bases). Germline V gives CDR1 MNHEY, CDR2 SVGAGI. Trimming took 3 bases from V and 0 from J, leaving 14 bases between them. The CDR3 spans 16 residues. The CDR3 bases are TGTGCCAGCAGTTATGGTCCTGCAGGGATGAACACTGAAGCTTTCTTT. Its translation: CASSYGPAGMNTEAFF.

The V call is TRBV19, the J call TRBJ1-1; D ambiguous. Germline assignment: CDR1 LNHDA and CDR2 SQIVND (reference sequence). V lost 1 base and J 0 bases, leaving 9 bases between the germline ends. CDR3 length: 15 residues. CDR3 bases: TGTGCCAGTAGTATAGCGGGCAGGATGAACACTGAAGCTTTCTTT. Amino acids: CASSIAGRMNTEAFF.

V is TRBV5-6 and J is TRBJ2-3, with 8 nucleotides matching TRBD2. Trimming took 5 bases from V and 2 from J; bases not matched to a gene: 10. This CDR3 has 16 residues. The germline gives CDR1 SGHDT, CDR2 YYEEEE. The CDR3: CASSPAASGYTDTQYF. Written as DNA, the CDR3 is TGTGCCAGCAGTCCGGCCGCTAGCGGGTACACAGATACGCAGTATTTT.

V and J are TRBV2 and TRBJ2-2, with TRBD2 matching over 9 bases. The J segment lost 7 bases and the V segment lost 7 bases, leaving 13 bases of the junction unmatched. This CDR3 has 16 amino acids. Germline CDR1 is SNHLY and CDR2 is FYNNEI. The DNA of the CDR3 is TGTGCCAGCATGGAGGGCCTAGCGGGATTTAGCGGGGAGCTGTTTTTT. It translates to CASMEGLAGFSGELFF.

This chain connects TRBV5-1 to TRBJ2-1; 9 bases are a match to TRBD2. Germline CDR1 reads SGHRS; CDR2 reads YFSETQ. The CDR3 length is 13 residues. V shed 6 bases and J 13 bases; nucleotides not matched to a gene: 11. In nucleotides, the CDR3 is TGCGCCAGCAACTTAGCGGGGGTTTCCGATCAGTTCTTC. Translating gives CASNLAGVSDQFF.

The chain recombines TRBV5-1 with TRBJ2-5; D is undetermined. V lost 0 bases, J lost 2 bases, and 11 bases lay in between. The CDR3 runs to 15 residues. Per the germline V gene, CDR1 is SGHRS and CDR2 is YFSETQ. CDR3 protein: CASSLVSPNQETQYF. In DNA, the CDR3 is TGCGCCAGCAGCTTGGTCTCCCCAAATCAAGAGACCCAGTACTTC.

The V gene is TRBV15, the J gene TRBJ2-7; TRBD2 matches 9 bases. This CDR3 comprises 18 residues. Germline values: CDR1 LNHNV, CDR2 YYDKDF (reference sequence). The trim removed 0 bases at V and 3 bases at J, leaving 12 bases unmatched. CDR3: CATSRDGGASGTVYEQYF. The CDR3 DNA reads as TGTGCCACCAGCAGAGATGGAGGGGCTAGCGGGACCGTCTACGAGCAGTACTTC.

The V call is TRBV14, the J call TRBJ2-1; 13 bases agree with TRBD2. J lost 0 bases, V lost 8 bases, and 7 bases had no gene match. CDR1 is SGHDN and CDR2 is FVKESK in the germline V gene. This CDR3 spans 17 amino acids. CDR3: CASGGTSGTNSYNEQFF. The CDR3 DNA sequence: TGTGCCAGCGGGGGGACTAGCGGGACGAACTCCTACAATGAGCAGTTCTTC.

V is TRBV5-6 and J is TRBJ2-1; no reliable D call. Trimming removed 0 bases from V and 2 bases from J, with 9 bases in between. The CDR3 has 15 residues. From germline, CDR1 is SGHDT and CDR2 YYEEEE. The CDR3 spells CASSLVPGPYNEQFF. Written as DNA, the CDR3 is TGTGCCAGCAGCTTGGTTCCAGGACCCTACAATGAGCAGTTCTTC.

V and J are TRBV10-1 and TRBJ2-5, with 7 bases aligning to TRBD2. Germline V gene data show CDR1 as WNHNN and CDR2 as SYGVQD (reference sequence). V gave up 8 bases and J gave up 3 bases; unmatched junction bases: 6. The CDR3 contains 13 residues. The CDR3 sequence is CASSLGREETQYF. DNA for the CDR3: TGCGCCAGCTCTCTGGGGAGGGAAGAGACCCAGTACTTC.

The J gene is TRBJ2-1, the V gene TRBV28, with TRBD1 matching 12 bases. Per the germline V gene, CDR1 is MDHEN and CDR2 is SYDVKM. CDR3 size: 17 residues. V shed 3 bases and J 7 bases; nucleotides not matched to a gene: 10. The chain's CDR3 is CASSLASGQGARNEQFF. CDR3 DNA: TGTGCCAGCAGTTTGGCATCGGGACAGGGGGCGCGTAATGAGCAGTTCTTC.

The J gene is TRBJ1-1, the V gene TRBV6-5, with unresolved D. In germline, CDR1 is MNHEY, CDR2 SVGAGI. CDR3 length: 14 amino acids. V was shortened by 6 bases and J by 1 base, with 12 bases between the two germline ends. CDR3 loop: CASRGAPTNTEAFF. The CDR3 nucleotides are TGTGCCAGCAGGGGAGCACCCACGAACACTGAAGCTTTCTTT.

V is TRBV7-2 and J is TRBJ1-1; 8 bases fit TRBD1. V lost 5 bases, J lost 6 bases, and 8 bases stayed unmatched. Germline CDR1 and CDR2: SGHTA and FQGNSA. The CDR3 has 14 amino acids. CDR3 in amino acids: CASSRAAGGPEAFF. The CDR3 region has the DNA TGTGCCAGCAGCAGAGCAGCAGGGGGCCCTGAAGCTTTCTTT. Full variable domain (outside the CDR3, taken from reference TRBV7-2 and TRBJ1-1): GAGVSQSPSNKVTEKGKDVELRCDPISGHTALYWYRQSLGQGLEFLIYFQGNSAPDKSGLPSDRFSAERTGGSVSTLTIQRTQQEDSAVYLCASSRAAGGPEAFFGQGTRLTVV.

The chain employs TRBV27 and TRBJ1-2; D not resolved. Germline V CDR1 and CDR2: MNHEY, SMNVEV (reference sequence). V was pared by 4 bases and J by 4 bases, with 10 bases between. This CDR3 region has 13 residues. DNA for the CDR3: TGTGCCAGCAGTTACAAGTTAGGCTATGGCTACACCTTC. The encoded protein is CASSYKLGYGYTF.

The chain couples TRBV4-1 to TRBJ2-2, with unresolved D. The CDR3 runs 16 residues. Trimming left V 4 bases short and J 0 bases short, with 12 bases between. The germline gives CDR1 MGHRA, CDR2 YSYEKL. For the CDR3, the DNA is TGCGCCAGCAGCCCCCGGCCGAATTCGAACACCGGGGAGCTGTTTTTT. Its translation: CASSPRPNSNTGELFF.

The chain carries TRBV7-3 and TRBJ2-3; the D is unclear. CDR1 and CDR2 from the germline V gene are SGHTA and FQGTGA. The V end lost 3 bases, the J end lost 2 bases, and 6 bases lay between the germline ends. The CDR3 runs to 13 residues. The CDR3 sequence is CASSFALTDTQYF. DNA of the CDR3: TGTGCCAGCAGCTTCGCCCTCACAGATACGCAGTATTTT.

The V call is TRBV5-7, the J call TRBJ2-4; perhaps TRBD2 as D (7 bases). TRBV5-7 is an ORF, with its function uncertain. There are 15 residues in the CDR3. Trimming took off 4 bases at V and 6 bases at J, with 17 bases between the two ends. CDR3 coding DNA: TGTGCCAGCAGCCCGGGGAGGGGGACCAGAAACATTCAGTACTTC. Its protein product is CASSPGRGTRNIQYF.

This chain joins TRBV5-1 and TRBJ2-1, with TRBD2 matching over 7 bases. V was pared by 1 base and J by 7 bases, with 5 bases of the junction left unmatched. Per germline, CDR1 SGHRS and CDR2 YFSETQ. This CDR3 is built from 14 residues. For the CDR3, the DNA is TGCGCCAGCAGCTTGTGGCGGGAGTTGAATGAGCAGTTCTTC. Its protein is CASSLWRELNEQFF.

Regarding this clone: At the DNA level, this CDR3 is encoded by other sequences in the same sample as well. V is TRBV29-1 and J is TRBJ2-3, with 9 nucleotides matching TRBD2. The CDR3 is 15 residues long. Germline CDR1 and CDR2: SQVTM and ANQGSEA. The trim removed 1 base at V and 2 bases at J, leaving 4 bases unmatched. The CDR3 sequence is CSVEGGGGYTDTQYF. DNA for the CDR3: TGCAGCGTTGAAGGCGGGGGGGGATACACAGATACGCAGTATTTT.

The chain combines TRBV19 with TRBJ2-2; D call uncertain. The CDR3 runs to 16 residues. Germline V lookup: CDR1 LNHDA, CDR2 SQIVND (reference sequence). Deletions cut 4 bases from V and 3 bases from J, with 15 bases between. CDR3 residues: CASSRWGTSDTGELFF. The CDR3 DNA reads as TGTGCCAGTAGTAGGTGGGGAACATCCGACACCGGGGAGCTGTTTTTT. Complete variable domain (other parts from reference TRBV19 and TRBJ2-2): DGGITQSPKYLFRKEGQNVTLSCEQNLNHDAMYWYRQDPGQGLRLIYYSQIVNDFQKGDIAEGYSVSREKKESFPLTVTSAQKNPTAFYLCASSRWGTSDTGELFFGEGSRLTVL.

V usage is TRBV2 and J usage is TRBJ2-7, with D unresolved. V lost 5 bases and J lost 0, with 8 bases in between. The CDR3 runs to 13 residues. Germline loops: CDR1 SNHLY, CDR2 FYNNEI. This CDR3 reads CASSLESSYEQYF. The CDR3 DNA reads as TGTGCCAGCAGTCTGGAGAGCTCCTACGAGCAGTACTTC.

This clone was seen only once. V gene TRBV28 combines with J gene TRBJ1-5; no clear D gene. Germline V gene sequence: CDR1 MDHEN, CDR2 SYDVKM. Trimming took off 3 bases at V and 3 bases at J, with 12 bases between the two ends. The CDR3 covers 15 residues. The CDR3 is CASSLATGPNQPQHF. CDR3 DNA sequence: TGTGCCAGCAGTTTGGCCACCGGTCCCAATCAGCCCCAGCATTTT.

DNA of the CDR3: TGTGCCAGCAGTCCCCGAGGGCTAGCGGGGGGGCGGCAGACCCAGTACTTC. It yields the protein CASSPRGLAGGRQTQYF. The rearrangement links TRBV28 to TRBJ2-5, with 12 bases aligning to TRBD2. The CDR3 is made up of 17 amino acids. V trimming: 5 bases; J trimming: 6 bases; junction bases outside the gene matches: 13. In germline, CDR1 is MDHEN, CDR2 SYDVKM. Complete variable domain (other parts from reference TRBV28 and TRBJ2-5): DVKVTQSSRYLVKRTGEKVFLECVQDMDHENMFWYRQDPGLGLRLIYFSYDVKMKEKGDIPEGYSVSREKKERFSLILESASTNQTSMYLCASSPRGLAGGRQTQYFGPGTRLLVL.

This chain links TRBV7-9 with TRBJ1-5; no reliable D call. The germline V gene has CDR1 SEHNR and CDR2 FQNEAQ (reference sequence). This CDR3 comprises 13 residues. Trimming left V 4 bases short and J 4 bases short, with 8 bases between. The CDR3 here is CASSSEQNQPQHF. The CDR3 DNA follows: TGTGCCAGCAGCTCCGAACAGAATCAGCCCCAGCATTTT. Full variable domain (outside the CDR3, taken from reference TRBV7-9 and TRBJ1-5): DTGVSQNPRHKITKRGQNVTFRCDPISEHNRLYWYRQTLGQGPEFLTYFQNEAQLEKSRLLSDRFSAERPKGSFSTLEIQRTEQGDSAMYLCASSSEQNQPQHFGDGTRLSIL.